One and the same sample provided the 25 T cell receptor beta chains below, sequenced in a study of T-cell reconstitution after alpha-beta-depleted transplantation in children. Preparing the TCRbeta library involved the use of unique molecular identifiers. TCRdb reanalysed the PCR reads using MiXCR and keeps one entry per CDR3 protein. In the table there are more than 500,000 distinct CDR3 sequences, about an eighth of which are singletons. Source: PBMCs, mostly from graft donor cells, taken 180 days after TCRalphabeta/CD19-depleted stem cell transplant. The receptors originated from a female patient aged 2 to 10 who had a stem cell transplant for aplastic anemia, so the T cells may come from the graft donor.

The chain recombines TRBV28 with TRBJ1-2; D call uncertain. CDR1 and CDR2 (germline): MDHEN, SYDVKM. With 10 bases removed from V and 0 bases from J, the gap between germline ends came to 9 bases. This CDR3 has 12 amino acids. CDR3: CATELANYGYTF. As DNA, the CDR3 is TGTGCCACCGAGTTAGCTAACTATGGCTACACCTTC.

This clonotype was counted ten times or more. The chain employs TRBV5-6 and TRBJ2-1; perhaps TRBD1 as D (6 bases). The CDR3 spans 14 residues. V was pared by 3 bases and J by 8 bases, with 15 bases between. Per germline, CDR1 SGHDT and CDR2 YYEEEE. DNA for the CDR3: TGTGCCAGCAGCTGGGACACACCCGTCGATGAGCAGTTCTTC. It yields the protein CASSWDTPVDEQFF.

This clonotype turned up a few times. The chain has TRBV20-1 and TRBJ2-6; D gene ambiguous. V gave up 6 bases and J gave up 0 bases, with 6 bases separating them. CDR1 is DFQATT, CDR2 SNEGSKA, per germline (reference sequence). This CDR3 has 13 residues. In DNA, the CDR3 is TGCAGTGCCGTCTACTCTGGGGCCAACGTCCTGACTTTC. Residues: CSAVYSGANVLTF.

This clonotype has ten or more counts. V usage is TRBV5-1 and J usage is TRBJ2-2, with D hard to call. The V gene's germline CDR1 is SGHRS and CDR2 YFSETQ. The CDR3 runs 15 residues. Trimming pared 0 bases from V and 7 bases from J, leaving 13 bases between. The CDR3: CASSLDLQGGGELFF. CDR3 sequence (DNA): TGCGCCAGCAGCTTGGACCTCCAAGGCGGCGGGGAGCTGTTTTTT.

This chain joins TRBV7-2 and TRBJ1-3; D gene unclear. CDR1 is SGHTA, CDR2 FQGNSA, per germline. This CDR3 is 15 amino acids long. Between the trimmed V and J ends, which lost 4 bases and 0 bases, there was a span of 10 bases. CDR3 amino acids: CASSSGLSSGNTIYF. In nucleotides, the CDR3 is TGTGCCAGCAGCTCCGGACTGAGCTCTGGAAACACCATATATTTT.

This clonotype was observed at least ten times. The V gene is TRBV6-2 or TRBV6-3, the J gene TRBJ2-7; 7 bases are shared with TRBD1. The germline CDR1 and CDR2 sequences are MNHEY and SVGEGT. There are 14 residues in the CDR3. J was trimmed by 3 bases and V by 5 bases; bases with no gene match: 7. The CDR3: CASSPPGQFYEQYV. CDR3 sequence (DNA): TGTGCCAGCAGTCCCCCGGGACAGTTCTACGAGCAGTACGTC.

This clonotype has more than one count but fewer than ten. The J gene is TRBJ1-5, the V gene TRBV18, with D unresolved. Trimming left V 2 bases short and J 3 bases short, with 8 bases between. CDR3 length: 14 residues. Germline-derived CDR1 and CDR2 are KGHSH and LQKENI. As DNA, the CDR3 is TGTGCCAGCTCACCAGTCTCTACCAATCAGCCCCAGCATTTT. Translation gives CASSPVSTNQPQHF.

The rearrangement joins TRBV7-2 to TRBJ2-3, with 7 bases aligning to TRBD2. The CDR3 runs 16 residues. V shed 1 base and J 1 base; nucleotides not matched to a gene: 5. Germline V lookup: CDR1 SGHTA, CDR2 FQGNSA. The CDR3, as DNA: TGTGCCAGCAGCTTAGTATGGCTAGCGGGCACAGATACGCAGTATTTT. Translating it yields CASSLVWLAGTDTQYF.

This clonotype occurred once. The chain uses TRBV5-6 and TRBJ2-1; TRBD1 matches 9 bases. CDR3 length equals 14 residues. The germline V gene encodes CDR1 SGHDT and CDR2 YYEEEE. J was trimmed by 5 bases and V by 4 bases; bases with no gene match: 4. The DNA for the CDR3 is TGTGCCAGCAGCGGACAGGGGAGCAACAATGAGCAGTTCTTC. Its translation: CASSGQGSNNEQFF.

This clonotype appeared a few times. The chain has TRBV20-1 and TRBJ2-5; 9 nucleotides align to TRBD2. Germline V gene lookup returns CDR1 DFQATT and CDR2 SNEGSKA (reference sequence). The CDR3 runs 17 residues. Trimming at V came to 5 bases and at J to 2 bases, leaving 15 bases not matched to a gene. The CDR3 is CSALNRLAGTGQETQYF. The CDR3, as DNA: TGCAGTGCTCTAAATCGGCTAGCGGGAACGGGTCAAGAGACCCAGTACTTC.

Only a few counts were recorded for this clonotype. The gene calls are TRBV4-3 and TRBJ2-3; possible D gene TRBD1, 6 bases. This CDR3 region has 16 residues. Germline CDR1 and CDR2: LGHNA and YSLEER. V lost 4 bases, J lost 2 bases, and 16 bases lay in between. CDR3 nucleotide sequence: TGCGCCAGCAGCCCTTTAAGACAGGCTTTCACAGATACGCAGTATTTT. Residues: CASSPLRQAFTDTQYF.

The chain carries TRBV27 and TRBJ2-7; D is unresolved. V lost 6 bases and J lost 4, with 16 bases in between. Per the germline V gene, CDR1 is MNHEY and CDR2 is SMNVEV (reference sequence). The CDR3 extends over 14 amino acids. The CDR3 DNA sequence: TGTGCCAGCAGCCCGCTGGGCACTTATTACGAGCAGTACGTC. This encodes CASSPLGTYYEQYV.

The sample holds a few counts of this clonotype. The chain links TRBV11-2 to TRBJ2-2, with D perhaps matching TRBD1 or TRBD2 (5 bases each). V dropped 3 bases and J dropped 1 base, with 15 bases sitting between them. This CDR3 region has 17 residues. The germline CDR1 and CDR2 sequences are SGHAT and FQNNGV. CDR3 in DNA: TGTGCCAGCAGCTTTTGGCTCGGGGCCCTGAACACCGGGGAGCTGTTTTTT. Translating it yields CASSFWLGALNTGELFF.

The rearrangement joins TRBV7-8 to TRBJ2-7; the D gene is possibly TRBD1 (6 bases). CDR1 is SGHVS and CDR2 is FQNEAQ in the germline V gene. This CDR3 region has 14 residues. In DNA form, the CDR3 reads TGTGCCAGCAGCACCGGGACAATTGGCTACGACCAGTACGTC. It codes for CASSTGTIGYDQYV.

This clonotype was counted a few times. The CDR3 region has the DNA TGTGCCAGCAGTTTCCGCCTTTTGCGGGAGGTGGGGAATGAGCAGTTCTTC. Its translation is CASSFRLLREVGNEQFF. The rearrangement links TRBV27 to TRBJ2-1; TRBD2 matches at 8 bases. The germline V gene encodes CDR1 MNHEY and CDR2 SMNVEV (reference sequence). With V trimmed by 3 bases and J by 7 bases, 14 bases remained unmatched. CDR3 length: 17 amino acids.

This chain joins TRBV29-1 and TRBJ1-1; D call uncertain. The CDR3 sequence is 15 residues long. In germline, CDR1 is SQVTM, CDR2 ANQGSEA. With 4 bases removed from V and 6 bases from J, the gap between germline ends came to 21 bases. CDR3 region: CSVVSRGRYGSEAFF. The DNA for the CDR3 is TGCAGCGTTGTAAGTCGGGGTCGATATGGCTCTGAAGCTTTCTTT.

This clonotype was observed a few times. The chain combines TRBV7-9 with TRBJ2-5; D is perhaps TRBD1 (6 bases). This CDR3 contains 13 residues. Trimming left V 7 bases short and J 1 base short, with 10 bases between. Germline V gene sequence: CDR1 SEHNR, CDR2 FQNEAQ (reference sequence). The CDR3 nucleotides are TGTGCCAGCATCCCAGGGGCCCAAGAGACCCAGTACTTC. Translated, it gives CASIPGAQETQYF.

This chain joins TRBV4-3 and TRBJ2-1; TRBD2 matches 12 bases. CDR1 and CDR2 from the germline V gene are LGHNA and YSLEER. CDR3 length: 17 amino acids. V shed 1 base, J shed 3 bases, and the junction held 4 bases outside the gene matches. CDR3 in amino acids: CASSQVLAGGGYNEQFF. Here the CDR3 DNA reads TGCGCCAGCAGCCAAGTGCTAGCGGGAGGGGGCTACAATGAGCAGTTCTTC.

The chain has TRBV28 and TRBJ1-5; D remains unclear. Between the trimmed V and J ends, which lost 8 bases and 3 bases, there was a span of 17 bases. The CDR3 length is 15 residues. The germline V gene encodes CDR1 MDHEN and CDR2 SYDVKM. The CDR3 loop is CASGSRRVLNQPQHF. In DNA, the CDR3 is TGTGCCAGCGGTTCTCGAAGGGTGCTCAATCAGCCCCAGCATTTT.

In this sample, this clonotype turned up many times. The rearrangement joins TRBV12-3 or TRBV12-4 to TRBJ2-6; D possibly corresponds to TRBD1 (5 bases). Trimming shortened V by 6 bases and J by 4 bases, and 13 bases separated the two germline ends. The CDR3 contains 15 residues. For the CDR3, the DNA is TGTGCCAGCAGGAACAGGTCCTCCGGGGCCAACGTCCTGACTTTC. This translates into CASRNRSSGANVLTF.

This clonotype was seen more than once but under ten times. The gene calls are TRBV7-2 and TRBJ2-1, with D possibly being TRBD1 (5 bases). The V end was cut by 0 bases, the J end by 4 bases, with 13 bases between. The CDR3 extends over 16 amino acids. Germline lookup yields CDR1 SGHTA and CDR2 FQGNSA. CDR3 region: CASSLAPQGGYNEQFF. CDR3 coding DNA: TGTGCCAGCAGCTTAGCGCCTCAGGGTGGGTACAATGAGCAGTTCTTC. Full variable domain (missing parts from reference TRBV7-2 and TRBJ2-1): GAGVSQSPSNKVTEKGKDVELRCDPISGHTALYWYRQSLGQGLEFLIYFQGNSAPDKSGLPSDRFSAERTGGSVSTLTIQRTQQEDSAVYLCASSLAPQGGYNEQFFGPGTRLTVL.

This clonotype was counted only a few times. The chain recombines TRBV6-1 with TRBJ2-7, with a weak D call TRBD1 (7 bases). Trimming took off 11 bases at V and 6 bases at J, with 20 bases between the two ends. CDR3 size: 13 residues. Germline CDR1 is MNHNS and CDR2 is SASEGT. The CDR3 sequence is CAAHRGGLLEQYF. The CDR3 coding sequence is TGTGCCGCACACAGGGGAGGCCTCCTCGAGCAGTACTTC.

This clonotype was seen a few times. This chain connects TRBV5-5 to TRBJ1-1; D is possibly TRBD1 (5 bases). Germline V gives CDR1 SGHKS, CDR2 YYEKEE (reference sequence). The CDR3 is made up of 13 amino acids. Trimming took off 5 bases at V and 4 bases at J, with 12 bases between the two ends. CDR3 residues: CASRLGVTTEAFF. In DNA form, the CDR3 reads TGTGCCAGCAGACTAGGGGTGACCACTGAAGCTTTCTTT.

V and J are TRBV25-1 and TRBJ2-7, with TRBD2 matching 7 bases. Germline assignment: CDR1 MGHDK and CDR2 SYGVNS. Losses at the gene ends were 4 bases for V and 2 bases for J; bases not matched to a gene: 5. CDR3 length: 14 residues. The CDR3 sequence is CASSAPGLPYEQYF. CDR3 DNA sequence: TGTGCCAGCAGTGCTCCGGGACTACCCTACGAGCAGTACTTC.

Comments on this clonotype: Sequence at one end of the junction differs from germline and may be a read error. The chain recombines TRBV10-3 with TRBJ2-1; 9 nucleotides line up with TRBD2. Germline values: CDR1 ENHRY, CDR2 SYGVKD. CDR3 size: 12 residues. The CDR3 reads CAISGTGTSPSF. CDR3 bases: TGTGCCATCAGTGGGACCGGGACTAGCCCGTCCTTC.